Following are 22 T cell receptor beta chains from one sample sequenced in a study of T cells in Graves' hyperthyroidism and ophthalmopathy. Amplification targeted TCR beta CDR3 regions from RNA transcripts. The HTBI set primed first-round TCR CDR3 RT-PCR. TCRdb ran MiXCR on the multiplex PCR reads and lists one entry per CDR3 protein. The sample yields about 500,000 distinct CDR3 sequences, roughly a sixth seen once. What was sequenced was blood. The receptors come from a woman younger than 35 with Graves' hyperthyroidism.

This clonotype was counted between two and nine times. The junction and the germline gene differ at one end; a read error may be behind it. The J gene is TRBJ1-4, the V gene TRBV30; maybe TRBD1 (6 bases). This CDR3 region has 14 residues. Germline CDR1 and CDR2: GTSNPN and SVGIG (reference sequence). CDR3 protein: CAWSVGGPYEKLSF. The DNA for the CDR3 is TGTGCCTGGAGTGTGGGGGGGCCCTACGAAAAACTGTCTTTT.

A word on this clonotype: At one end, the junction sequence differs from germline, possibly due to a read error. V usage is TRBV2 and J usage is TRBJ2-7, with D perhaps TRBD2 (5 bases). The CDR3 covers 13 residues. Germline V gives CDR1 SNHLY, CDR2 FYNNEI. DNA for the CDR3: TGTGCCAGCAGATCCAGCGGATCCTGCGAGCAGTACTTC. Its translation is CASRSSGSCEQYF.

The chain couples TRBV10-3 to TRBJ2-1; 8 nucleotides align to TRBD1. Germline lookup yields CDR1 ENHRY and CDR2 SYGVKD. With 7 bases clipped from V and 1 base from J, the junction kept 6 bases outside the gene matches. The CDR3 runs to 15 residues. CDR3 residues: CAIKRTGLSYNEQFF. The CDR3 nucleotides read TGTGCCATCAAGCGGACAGGGTTATCCTACAATGAGCAGTTCTTC.

This clonotype appeared once. A read error may be the cause here, since a much bigger clone is one base away. This chain joins TRBV28 and TRBJ1-1; TRBD1 matches at 10 bases. This CDR3 has 14 amino acids. Germline V gene data show CDR1 as MDHEN and CDR2 as SYDVKM. Written as DNA, the CDR3 is TGTGCCAGCGTGACAGGGGGCTGGAACACTGAAGCTTCCTTT. This translates into CASVTGGWNTEASF.

In this sample, this clonotype turned up a few times. The V gene is TRBV6-1, the J gene TRBJ2-7; D possibly corresponds to TRBD1 (6 bases). The germline V and J ends were trimmed by 5 bases and 5 bases, with 10 bases remaining between them. CDR3 size: 12 residues. In germline, CDR1 is MNHNS, CDR2 SASEGT. CDR3 in DNA: TGTGCCAGCAGTCATGGACAGAACGAGCAGTACTTC. It is translated as CASSHGQNEQYF.

This clonotype was counted many times. This chain connects TRBV5-1 to TRBJ2-7; D assignment may be TRBD1 or TRBD2 (7 bases each). Germline lookup yields CDR1 SGHRS and CDR2 YFSETQ. V lost 0 bases, J lost 7 bases, and 14 bases lay in between. CDR3 size: 14 residues. The CDR3 sequence: CASSLAGRGGEQYF. The CDR3 DNA follows: TGCGCCAGCAGCTTGGCCGGCAGGGGGGGTGAGCAGTACTTC. The complete variable domain, with remaining parts taken from reference TRBV5-1 and TRBJ2-7, reads KAGVTQTPRYLIKTRGQQVTLSCSPISGHRSVSWYQQTPGQGLQFLFEYFSETQRNKGNFPGRFSGRQFSNSRSEMNVSTLELGDSALYLCASSLAGRGGEQYFGPGTRLTVT.

The genes are TRBV10-1 and TRBJ2-3; TRBD1 aligns across 8 bases. The V gene end was trimmed by 6 bases and the J gene end by 4 bases; junction bases not matched to a gene: 6. Germline lookup yields CDR1 WNHNN and CDR2 SYGVQD (reference sequence). This CDR3 contains 14 residues. The CDR3 sequence: CASRRDRSADTQYF. CDR3 nucleotides: TGCGCCAGCAGGAGGGACAGGTCAGCAGATACGCAGTATTTT.

This chain joins TRBV28 and TRBJ1-1, with TRBD1 matching 7 bases. Trimming took 7 bases from V and 1 from J; bases not matched to a gene: 9. Germline assignment: CDR1 MDHEN and CDR2 SYDVKM. There are 15 residues in the CDR3. The CDR3 is CASTEGGQANTEAFF. CDR3 sequence (DNA): TGTGCCAGCACCGAGGGCGGACAGGCGAACACTGAAGCTTTCTTT.

This clonotype was detected many times. This chain connects TRBV5-1 to TRBJ2-7, with D perhaps being TRBD1 or TRBD2 (6 bases each). V was trimmed by 4 bases and J by 2 bases, leaving 16 bases between them. The V gene's germline CDR1 is SGHRS and CDR2 YFSETQ. The CDR3 spans 15 residues. CDR3 DNA: TGCGCCAGCAGCCTTCGAGGGGGGCAGACCTACGAGCAGTACTTC. Residues: CASSLRGGQTYEQYF.

This clonotype was observed a few times. V and J are TRBV5-1 and TRBJ2-7; D gene uncertain. CDR1 and CDR2 (germline): SGHRS, YFSETQ. Trimming stripped 9 bases from V and 3 bases from J, with 13 bases between. CDR3 length: 12 amino acids. DNA for the CDR3: TGCGCCACCTACAGAGTCGGCTACGAGCAGTACTTC. As protein: CATYRVGYEQYF.

Ten or more counts support this clonotype. The chain joins TRBV2 to TRBJ1-5; D unresolved. This CDR3 has 13 residues. V was trimmed by 6 bases and J by 7 bases, leaving 13 bases between them. The germline CDR1 and CDR2 sequences are SNHLY and FYNNEI. CDR3 nucleotides: TGTGCCAGCAGCCCGACTGAGATCCAGCCCCAGCATTTT. Translating gives CASSPTEIQPQHF.

This clonotype showed up many times. This sequence joins TRBV3-1 and TRBJ1-6; TRBD1 aligns across 7 bases. The ends lost 1 base at V and 6 bases at J; junction bases unmatched: 6. This CDR3 contains 16 residues. CDR1 is LGHDT and CDR2 is YNNKEL in the germline V gene (reference sequence). The CDR3 DNA sequence: TGTGCCAGCAGCCAAGGCACAGGGGTGATTAATTCACCCCTCCACTTT. Translating gives CASSQGTGVINSPLHF. The variable domain in full, with the rest retrieved from reference TRBV3-1 and TRBJ1-6, is DTAVSQTPKYLVTQMGNDKSIKCEQNLGHDTMYWYKQDSKKFLKIMFSYNNKELIINETVPNRFSPKSPDKAHLNLHINSLELGDSAVYFCASSQGTGVINSPLHFGNGTRLTVT.

This clonotype was recorded at least ten times. The rearrangement links TRBV7-2 to TRBJ1-1; possible D gene TRBD1, 6 bases. V was cut by 4 bases and J by 3 bases, with 18 bases left in between. Germline CDR1 reads SGHTA; CDR2 reads FQGNSA. The CDR3 runs to 16 residues. CDR3 sequence reads: CASSYRDIYSDTEAFF. DNA for the CDR3: TGTGCCAGCAGCTACCGGGACATATACAGTGACACTGAAGCTTTCTTT.

This clonotype was recorded many times. This chain joins TRBV20-1 and TRBJ1-2; D might be TRBD1 (5 bases). Germline CDR1 reads DFQATT; CDR2 reads SNEGSKA (reference sequence). Trimming left V 3 bases short and J 4 bases short, with 12 bases between. The CDR3 loop spans 13 amino acids. The DNA for the CDR3 is TGCAGTGCTAGTTTCGGGGCTATCTATGGCTACACCTTC. It yields the protein CSASFGAIYGYTF.

The chain links TRBV6-5 to TRBJ1-5; D possibly corresponds to TRBD1 (5 bases). Per the germline V gene, CDR1 is MNHEY and CDR2 is SVGAGI. V gave up 0 bases and J gave up 3 bases, with 9 bases separating them. The CDR3 runs to 15 residues. This chain's CDR3 is CASSYSGAPNQPQHF. The CDR3 DNA sequence: TGTGCCAGCAGTTACTCCGGGGCCCCCAATCAGCCCCAGCATTTT.

V gene TRBV6-1 combines with J gene TRBJ2-1, with 7 bases aligning to TRBD1. Per the germline V gene, CDR1 is MNHNS and CDR2 is SASEGT. The V segment lost 2 bases and the J segment 4 bases; nucleotides outside the gene matches: 8. The CDR3 extends over 16 amino acids. CDR3 bases: TGTGCCAGCAGTGAAACATCAGGGGGTCCATACAATGAGCAGTTCTTC. Protein: CASSETSGGPYNEQFF.

To note about this clonotype: A much larger clone is a single base away; this may be a read error. The gene calls are TRBV24-1 and TRBJ2-1; D gene unclear. This CDR3 comprises 14 residues. CDR1 KGHDR and CDR2 SFDVKD come from the germline V gene. This CDR3 reads CGTSSEVLGNEQFF. The CDR3 DNA reads as TGTGGCACCAGTTCTGAGGTCCTAGGCAATGAGCAGTTCTTC.

This clonotype turned up a few times. The CDR3 region is CASSAGQGAWEQYF. DNA for the CDR3: TGTGCCAGCAGTGCCGGGCAGGGGGCGTGGGAGCAGTACTTC. V and J are TRBV6-1 and TRBJ2-7, with TRBD1 identical over 8 bases. Unmatched junction bases numbered 9, after V lost 4 bases and J lost 7 bases. Germline V gives CDR1 MNHNS, CDR2 SASEGT. This CDR3 is 14 amino acids long.

This chain connects TRBV6-1 to TRBJ1-2, with D tentatively TRBD1 (5 bases). The germline V and J ends were trimmed by 5 bases and 4 bases, with 14 bases remaining between them. The length of the CDR3 is 14 residues. Germline V gene lookup returns CDR1 MNHNS and CDR2 SASEGT. This chain's CDR3 is CASSRSRGGYGYTF. CDR3 nucleotides: TGTGCCAGCAGTCGATCTCGGGGGGGCTATGGCTACACCTTC.

This clonotype was observed a handful of times. J is TRBJ2-5 and V is TRBV7-3, with TRBD1 identical over 11 bases. The CDR3 has 13 amino acids. Looked up from germline, CDR1 is SGHTA and CDR2 is FQGTGA. V was clipped by 8 bases and J by 5 bases; unmatched bases: 4. The CDR3 bases are TGTGCCAGCGGGGGGACAGGGGGGGAGACCCAGTACTTC. This translates into CASGGTGGETQYF.

This clonotype appeared many times. This chain joins TRBV11-2 and TRBJ1-5; possible D gene TRBD1, 6 bases. The CDR3 is 16 amino acids. Germline CDR1 is SGHAT and CDR2 is FQNNGV. V was cut by 2 bases and J by 3 bases, with 14 bases left in between. As DNA, the CDR3 is TGTGCCAGCAGCTTATCGGGGGCAATTCCCAATCAGCCCCAGCATTTT. This gives the protein CASSLSGAIPNQPQHF.

This clonotype was recorded many times. The chain couples TRBV4-2 to TRBJ2-7; D might be TRBD2 (5 bases). Trimming stripped 5 bases from V and 3 bases from J, with 14 bases between. This CDR3 region has 14 residues. Germline values: CDR1 LGHNA, CDR2 YNFKEQ. CDR3 residues: CASSRGLEVYEQYF. In DNA, the CDR3 is TGTGCCAGCAGCAGAGGGTTAGAGGTCTACGAGCAGTACTTC.